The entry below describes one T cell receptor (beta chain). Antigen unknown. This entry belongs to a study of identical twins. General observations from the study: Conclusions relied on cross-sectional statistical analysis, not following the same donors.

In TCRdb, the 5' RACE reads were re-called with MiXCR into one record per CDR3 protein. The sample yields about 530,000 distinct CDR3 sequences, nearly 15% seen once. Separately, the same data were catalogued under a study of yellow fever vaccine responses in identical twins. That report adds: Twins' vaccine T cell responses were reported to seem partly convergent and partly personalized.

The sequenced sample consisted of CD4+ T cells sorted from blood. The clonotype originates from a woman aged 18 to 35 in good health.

DNA for the CDR3: TGTGCCAGCTGGGCTAGCGGGACGGGGGAGCAGTTCTTC. It is translated as CASWASGTGEQFF. The gene calls are TRBV6-1 and TRBJ2-1; 9 bases are shared with TRBD2. With V trimmed by 8 bases and J by 10 bases, 9 bases remained unmatched. The CDR3 loop spans 13 amino acids. The germline V gene encodes CDR1 MNHNS and CDR2 SASEGT.